This paragraph reports one T cell receptor beta chain. The length of the CDR3 is 15 residues. Germline lookup yields CDR1 MNHEY and CDR2 SVGAGI. Trimming cost V 5 bases and J 2 bases; bases outside gene matches: 8. This sample is drawn from a study of cytomegalovirus exposure and HLA in healthy donors. Generated by immunoSEQ multiplex PCR, the TCRdb table keeps only in-frame clones and is missing some. The repertoire holds 50,000 to 65,000 clones, about 95% seen once, with 1.2% in the top ten. This chain joins TRBV6-5 and TRBJ2-7, with 8 bases matching TRBD1. Sequencing was done on a sample of PBMCs. The clonotype comes from a young woman in good health and CMV-seronegative. The DNA for the CDR3 is TGTGCCAGCAGTACCCAGGACAGGGTTACCTACGAGCAGTACTTC. Its protein is CASSTQDRVTYEQYF.